The following is a T cell receptor beta chain sequence with its context. Its antigen is unidentified. TCRdb's table, derived via immunoSEQ multiplex PCR, lists solely in-frame clones and lacks some. Of more than 2,000,000 clones listed, about 92% are singletons. V lost 4 bases to trimming and J lost 0 bases; unmatched junction nucleotides: 5. Germline V gene lookup returns CDR1 PRHDT and CDR2 FYEKMQ (reference sequence). This CDR3 comprises 16 residues. The entry originates in a study of shared clonotypes between healthy human individuals. Turning to the study itself: The study used three CD4 naive, three CD4 memory, two CD8 naive and one CD8 memory plate per donor.

Notes on the study in general: The diversity represented, both genetic and in exposure history, was limited by few donors. Among donors, sharing of clonotypes was expected to be affected by sequencing depth.

CD4+ cells yielded CD45RA+ naive and CD45RA-negative memory subsets. The TCR was taken from a man aged 18 to 30 in good health. Some clones in this sample may be carry-over from other donors' samples. The rearrangement joins TRBV13 to TRBJ2-3, with 9 positions matching TRBD1. What was sequenced was naive CD4+ T cells from PBMCs. Indicated subset: CD45RA+ positively selected. CDR3 residues: CASSSRQGGSTDTQYF. The CDR3 nucleotides are TGTGCCAGCAGCTCAAGACAGGGGGGCAGCACAGATACGCAGTATTTT.